Each of the 15 T cell receptor beta chains below was sequenced from the same sample in a study of CD8 T cells in Susac syndrome. Reverse transcription of 0.5 to 1 ug RNA was carried out with random hexamers. MiXCR, applied by TCRdb to the immunoSEQ multiplex PCR reads, yields one record per CDR3 protein. In the table there are fewer than 90,000 distinct CDR3 sequences, under 95% of which are singletons. Sample: CD8+ T cells from PBMCs. The receptor set was obtained from a human donor with Susac syndrome.

The chain is built from TRBV28 and TRBJ2-7; the match to TRBD1 covers 7 bases. Looked up from germline, CDR1 is MDHEN and CDR2 is SYDVKM. There are 16 residues in the CDR3. Unmatched junction bases numbered 8, after V lost 3 bases and J lost 0 bases. The CDR3 DNA sequence: TGTGCCAGCAGTTTCCCCGCGGACAGGATCTCCTACGAGCAGTACTTC. Protein product: CASSFPADRISYEQYF. Full variable domain (remainder filled in from reference TRBV28 and TRBJ2-7): DVKVTQSSRYLVKRTGEKVFLECVQDMDHENMFWYRQDPGLGLRLIYFSYDVKMKEKGDIPEGYSVSREKKERFSLILESASTNQTSMYLCASSFPADRISYEQYFGPGTRLTVT.

The V call is TRBV12-5, the J call TRBJ2-5, with D perhaps matching TRBD1 or TRBD2 (5 bases each). V was cut by 0 bases and J by 4 bases, with 15 bases left in between. Per germline, CDR1 LGHNT and CDR2 FRNRAP. The CDR3 totals 16 residues. CDR3 coding DNA: TGTGCTAGTGGTTTGGTATCGGTGGCAGGGAGAGAGACCCAGTACTTC. Translation gives CASGLVSVAGRETQYF.

V usage is TRBV5-6 and J usage is TRBJ1-1; a possible D gene is TRBD1 (5 bases). The CDR3 has 15 amino acids. The V gene's germline CDR1 is SGHDT and CDR2 YYEEEE. Trimming removed 5 bases from V and 4 bases from J, with 18 bases in between. The DNA of the CDR3 is TGTGCCAGCAGGTCTTCGGGGGTCGGAGGCACTGAAGCTTTCTTT. This encodes CASRSSGVGGTEAFF.

The chain has TRBV3-1 and TRBJ1-1, with unresolved D. This CDR3 comprises 13 residues. Germline V gene lookup returns CDR1 LGHDT and CDR2 YNNKEL (reference sequence). With 6 bases removed from V and 2 bases from J, the gap between germline ends came to 10 bases. The CDR3 bases are TGTGCCAGCAGAGGAAGGGAAAACACTGAAGCTTTCTTT. Translation gives CASRGRENTEAFF. Complete variable domain (other parts from reference TRBV3-1 and TRBJ1-1): DTAVSQTPKYLVTQMGNDKSIKCEQNLGHDTMYWYKQDSKKFLKIMFSYNNKELIINETVPNRFSPKSPDKAHLNLHINSLELGDSAVYFCASRGRENTEAFFGQGTRLTVV.

J is TRBJ1-2 and V is TRBV11-2; the match to TRBD1 covers 7 bases. V gave up 5 bases and J gave up 3 bases; unmatched junction bases: 18. The CDR3 has 18 residues. CDR1 and CDR2 (germline): SGHAT, FQNNGV. Written as DNA, the CDR3 is TGTGCCAGCAGCCTCCCGCCCGAGGACAGGACCCTCGACTATGGCTACACCTTC. This gives the protein CASSLPPEDRTLDYGYTF.

This clonotype was observed a single time. The J gene is TRBJ2-7, the V gene TRBV10-3; D call uncertain. Germline-derived CDR1 and CDR2 are ENHRY and SYGVKD. The length of the CDR3 is 12 residues. The V end was cut by 6 bases, the J end by 9 bases, with 15 bases between. This CDR3 reads CAIRSTENGQYF. The CDR3 DNA sequence: TGTGCCATCAGGTCGACGGAAAATGGGCAGTACTTC.

This sequence joins TRBV2 and TRBJ1-2; D not resolved. V was shortened by 4 bases and J by 4 bases, with 4 bases between the two germline ends. Germline CDR1 is SNHLY and CDR2 is FYNNEI. This CDR3 region has 11 residues. The chain's CDR3 is CASSVGYGYTF. In DNA form, the CDR3 reads TGTGCCAGCAGTGTTGGCTATGGCTACACCTTC.

Comment on this clonotype: One junction end does not reproduce the germline sequence, and a read error may be involved. The chain uses TRBV20-1 and TRBJ1-2; D is uncertain. Germline CDR1 reads DFQATT; CDR2 reads SNEGSKA (reference sequence). The CDR3 length is 10 residues. CDR3 bases: TGCAGTGCTCCCGGAGTGGTGGATCGCTTC. As protein: CSAPGVVDRF.

This rearrangement joins TRBV2 to TRBJ1-5; 9 bases fit TRBD1. This CDR3 region has 15 residues. CDR1 SNHLY and CDR2 FYNNEI come from the germline V gene. V was pared by 8 bases and J by 4 bases, with 9 bases of the junction left unmatched. CDR3 DNA sequence: TGTGCCAGCTCCTTCGGGGACAGGGAGAATCAGCCCCAGCATTTT. It codes for CASSFGDRENQPQHF.

The gene calls are TRBV27 and TRBJ1-1, with TRBD1 matching 7 bases. The CDR3 loop spans 14 amino acids. In germline, CDR1 is MNHEY, CDR2 SMNVEV (reference sequence). V dropped 2 bases and J dropped 6; count of bases not matched to a gene: 6. The CDR3 is CASSLQQGIPEAFF. Here the CDR3 DNA reads TGTGCCAGCAGTTTACAACAGGGGATACCTGAAGCTTTCTTT.

The chain recombines TRBV23-1 with TRBJ1-6; D gene uncertain. TRBV23-1 is known as an ORF, though its function is uncertain. CDR3 length equals 10 residues. The V gene lost 11 bases and the J gene lost 9 bases, with 8 bases spanning the gap. The CDR3 DNA reads TGCGCCGGGCCAGGTTCACCCCTCCACTTT. Its translation is CAGPGSPLHF.

This chain links TRBV7-8 with TRBJ2-3, with TRBD1 identical over 8 bases. CDR3 length equals 16 residues. Germline CDR1 reads SGHVS; CDR2 reads FQNEAQ. J lost 5 bases, V lost 5 bases, and 12 bases had no gene match. The CDR3, as DNA: TGTGCCAGCAGCAAAAAGGGGGGACAGGAGGTAGATACGCAGTATTTT. Protein: CASSKKGGQEVDTQYF.

The gene calls are TRBV20-1 and TRBJ2-1, with D possibly being TRBD2 (6 bases). The CDR3 spans 14 residues. Germline assignment: CDR1 DFQATT and CDR2 SNEGSKA (reference sequence). Trimming shortened V by 0 bases and J by 8 bases, and 14 bases separated the two germline ends. The CDR3 DNA follows: TGCAGTGCTAGAGACGGTAGGGGAGGAGATGAGCAGTTCTTC. Its translation is CSARDGRGGDEQFF.

The chain employs TRBV20-1 and TRBJ1-5, with TRBD1 matching 7 bases. The CDR3 sequence is 15 residues long. The J segment lost 2 bases and the V segment lost 6 bases, leaving 10 bases of the junction unmatched. From germline, CDR1 is DFQATT and CDR2 SNEGSKA (reference sequence). CDR3 sequence reads: CSALEKGAGNQPQHF. The CDR3 DNA follows: TGCAGTGCCCTGGAGAAGGGGGCTGGCAATCAGCCCCAGCATTTT.

The gene calls are TRBV4-1 and TRBJ2-1, with 7 bases identical to TRBD2. The CDR3 is 15 amino acids. V lost 3 bases, J lost 4 bases, and 6 bases stayed unmatched. Germline V gene lookup returns CDR1 MGHRA and CDR2 YSYEKL. CDR3 nucleotides: TGCGCCAGCAGCCATGACGCGGGAGTTTACAATGAGCAGTTCTTC. Its protein is CASSHDAGVYNEQFF.